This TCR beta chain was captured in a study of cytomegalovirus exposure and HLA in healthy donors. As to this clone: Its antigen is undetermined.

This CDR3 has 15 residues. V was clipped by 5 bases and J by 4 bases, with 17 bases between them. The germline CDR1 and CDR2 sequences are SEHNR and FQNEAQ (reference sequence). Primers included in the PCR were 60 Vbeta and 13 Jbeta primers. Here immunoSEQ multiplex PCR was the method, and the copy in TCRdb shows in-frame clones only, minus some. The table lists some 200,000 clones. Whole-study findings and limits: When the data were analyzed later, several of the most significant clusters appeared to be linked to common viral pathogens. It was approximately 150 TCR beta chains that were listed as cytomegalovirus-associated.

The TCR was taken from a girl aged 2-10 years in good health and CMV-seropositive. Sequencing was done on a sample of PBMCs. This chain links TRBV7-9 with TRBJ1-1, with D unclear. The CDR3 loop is CASSPREGVGTEAFF. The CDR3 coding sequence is TGTGCCAGCAGCCCCCGTGAGGGAGTCGGCACTGAAGCTTTCTTT.